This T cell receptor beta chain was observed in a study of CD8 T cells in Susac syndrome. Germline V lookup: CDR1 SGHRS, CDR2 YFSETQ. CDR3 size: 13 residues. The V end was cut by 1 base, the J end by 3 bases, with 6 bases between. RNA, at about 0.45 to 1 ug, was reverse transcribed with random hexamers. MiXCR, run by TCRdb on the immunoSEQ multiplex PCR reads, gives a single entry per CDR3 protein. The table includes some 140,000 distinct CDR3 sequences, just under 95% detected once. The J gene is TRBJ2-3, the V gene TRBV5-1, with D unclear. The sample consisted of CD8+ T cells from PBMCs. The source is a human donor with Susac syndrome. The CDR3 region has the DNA TGCGCCAGCAGCTTGAAGGGTACAGATACGCAGTATTTT. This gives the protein CASSLKGTDTQYF.